Below, 21 T cell receptor beta chains from the same sample are listed, as sequenced in a study of OX40 agonist ivuxolimab in advanced cancers. Sequencing used immunoSEQ multiplex PCR; TCRdb keeps in-frame clones, though not all of them. Counted here are under 90,000 clones, about 92% occurring once; the ten biggest clones make up 14%. The specimen was CD4+ or CD8+ T cells sorted from blood, collected in a trial of the OX40 agonist ivuxolimab. These TCRs come from an adult with an advanced solid tumor such as melanoma, head and neck, liver or kidney cancer.

The chain carries TRBV18 and TRBJ2-1; 9 bases map to TRBD2. The V and J ends lost 3 bases and 4 bases, in that order; junction bases with no gene match: 4. CDR3 length: 15 residues. CDR1 is KGHSH and CDR2 is LQKENI in the germline V gene. This chain's CDR3 is CASSPTSGIYNEQFF. The CDR3 DNA reads TGTGCCAGCTCACCGACTAGCGGAATTTACAATGAGCAGTTCTTC.

The V and J genes are TRBV11-2 and TRBJ2-1; perhaps TRBD2 as D (6 bases). There are 11 residues in the CDR3. Germline V gene sequence: CDR1 SGHAT, CDR2 FQNNGV. V was trimmed by 5 bases and J by 13 bases, leaving 12 bases between them. Written as DNA, the CDR3 is TGTGCCAGCAGCCACGGGACTTATCAGTTCTTC. It yields the protein CASSHGTYQFF.

The rearrangement uses TRBV29-1 and TRBJ1-2, with D tentatively TRBD1 (5 bases). The V end was cut by 0 bases, the J end by 4 bases, with 9 bases between. Germline assignment: CDR1 SQVTM and CDR2 ANQGSEA. CDR3 length: 13 residues. CDR3 amino acids: CSVEDQGPYGYTF. CDR3 bases: TGCAGCGTTGAAGATCAGGGCCCCTATGGCTACACCTTC.

CDR3 coding DNA: TGTGCCAGCAGAGGAGCCCCGGGACAGGTCCAATACGAGCAGTACTTC. This translates into CASRGAPGQVQYEQYF. The V call is TRBV6-6, the J call TRBJ2-7, with 8 positions matching TRBD1. This CDR3 spans 16 amino acids. The V segment lost 6 bases and the J segment 4 bases; nucleotides outside the gene matches: 14. Germline V gives CDR1 MNHNY, CDR2 SVGAGI (reference sequence).

The chain uses TRBV27 and TRBJ2-7, with D unclear. The germline V gene has CDR1 MNHEY and CDR2 SMNVEV (reference sequence). Trimming left V 6 bases short and J 3 bases short, with 12 bases between. The CDR3 has 13 residues. CDR3 bases: TGTGCCAGCAGGGAAGGACGGTTCTACGAGCAGTACTTC. Amino acids: CASREGRFYEQYF.

The chain carries TRBV7-9 and TRBJ1-2; D gene uncertain. The CDR3 has 14 residues. The germline gives CDR1 SEHNR, CDR2 FQNEAQ (reference sequence). V was trimmed by 4 bases and J by 0 bases, leaving 9 bases between them. CDR3 in amino acids: CASSSPKANYGYTF. Written as DNA, the CDR3 is TGTGCCAGCAGCTCGCCTAAGGCTAACTATGGCTACACCTTC.

This chain links TRBV7-9 with TRBJ1-5; no firm D call. This CDR3 comprises 13 residues. The V end was cut by 7 bases, the J end by 1 base, with 8 bases between. Germline V gene lookup returns CDR1 SEHNR and CDR2 FQNEAQ (reference sequence). Here the CDR3 DNA reads TGTGCCAGCACCCCGGAAAGCAATCAGCCCCAGCATTTT. It translates to CASTPESNQPQHF.

This clone appeared a single time. The rearrangement joins TRBV4-1 to TRBJ2-7; a possible D gene is TRBD2 (5 bases). In germline, CDR1 is MGHRA, CDR2 YSYEKL. The CDR3 has 13 residues. V was clipped by 3 bases and J by 6 bases, with 12 bases between them. CDR3 coding DNA: TGCGCCAGCAGCCATCCCGGGGTTCTCGAGCAGTACTTC. As protein: CASSHPGVLEQYF.

The chain employs TRBV19 and TRBJ1-5; the D gene is possibly TRBD1 (6 bases). This CDR3 has 17 residues. Germline V CDR1 and CDR2: LNHDA, SQIVND (reference sequence). V lost 4 bases and J lost 0, with 16 bases in between. The CDR3, as DNA: TGTGCCAGTAGTAGTACCGACGGACAGAATAGCAATCAGCCCCAGCATTTT. As protein: CASSSTDGQNSNQPQHF.

The chain combines TRBV28 with TRBJ1-1; no reliable D call. The CDR3 has 14 residues. V was trimmed by 10 bases and J by 1 base, leaving 16 bases between them. Germline V gene lookup returns CDR1 MDHEN and CDR2 SYDVKM. CDR3 in DNA: TGTGCCATCTCCCCCCCCGATCCGAACACTGAAGCTTTCTTT. It translates to CAISPPDPNTEAFF.

The count of this clone is one. The chain links TRBV5-1 to TRBJ2-5; 7 bases map to TRBD1. This CDR3 has 14 amino acids. Germline CDR1 and CDR2: SGHRS and YFSETQ. The V gene end was trimmed by 2 bases and the J gene end by 5 bases; junction bases not matched to a gene: 6. In DNA form, the CDR3 reads TGCGCCAGCAGCTTTAGGGGGCCGGGGGAGACCCAGTACTTC. Translated: CASSFRGPGETQYF.

The chain carries TRBV27 and TRBJ2-1; no definite D call. The CDR3 sequence is 12 residues long. CDR1 and CDR2 (germline): MNHEY, SMNVEV (reference sequence). Trimming left V 0 bases short and J 8 bases short, with 5 bases between. The CDR3 bases are TGTGCCAGCAGTTTATCAGGCTATGAGCAGTTCTTC. It specifies CASSLSGYEQFF.

This CDR3 reads CASSWQGPYEQYF. The CDR3 region has the DNA TGTGCCAGCAGCTGGCAGGGTCCCTACGAGCAGTACTTC. This chain joins TRBV5-4 and TRBJ2-7; a possible D gene is TRBD1 (5 bases). V gave up 3 bases and J gave up 2 bases, with 9 bases separating them. Germline V gene lookup returns CDR1 SGHNT and CDR2 YYREEE (reference sequence). The CDR3 loop spans 13 amino acids.

The rearrangement links TRBV5-6 to TRBJ1-5; 9 nucleotides agree with TRBD1. This CDR3 is 14 amino acids long. The V gene end was trimmed by 4 bases and the J gene end by 5 bases; junction bases not matched to a gene: 4. Per the germline V gene, CDR1 is SGHDT and CDR2 is YYEEEE. CDR3 DNA: TGTGCCAGCAGCCCGGGGACAGGGTATCAGCCCCAGCATTTT. This gives the protein CASSPGTGYQPQHF.

V and J are TRBV10-3 and TRBJ1-2; D remains unclear. Trimming cost V 0 bases and J 6 bases, with 5 bases left between them. The CDR3 covers 12 residues. Germline V gives CDR1 ENHRY, CDR2 SYGVKD. This chain's CDR3 is CAISESGDGYTF. As DNA, the CDR3 is TGTGCCATCAGTGAGTCTGGCGATGGCTACACCTTC.

The chain is built from TRBV7-8 and TRBJ2-3; TRBD1 aligns across 7 bases. The CDR3 loop spans 18 amino acids. The J segment lost 3 bases and the V segment lost 5 bases, leaving 17 bases of the junction unmatched. Germline V lookup: CDR1 SGHVS, CDR2 FQNEAQ. The CDR3 is CASSAHGPRQGGTDTQYF. CDR3 sequence (DNA): TGTGCCAGCAGCGCCCACGGTCCCCGACAGGGTGGAACAGATACGCAGTATTTT.

The chain carries TRBV29-1 and TRBJ2-2, with D possibly matching TRBD2 (5 bases). The CDR3 contains 12 residues. The germline gives CDR1 SQVTM, CDR2 ANQGSEA. The V gene lost 7 bases and the J gene lost 4 bases, with 10 bases spanning the gap. In DNA form, the CDR3 reads TGCAGCGGTTACGGAGGCACCGGGGAGCTGTTTTTT. This codes for CSGYGGTGELFF.

DNA for the CDR3: TGTGCCAGCAGCTTGGGGGTTGAGGGCACAGATACGCAGTATTTT. It codes for CASSLGVEGTDTQYF. V is TRBV5-4 and J is TRBJ2-3; D ambiguous. The CDR3 covers 15 residues. The V and J ends lost 0 bases and 1 base respectively, with 9 bases between them. The germline gives CDR1 SGHNT, CDR2 YYREEE (reference sequence). Full variable domain (missing parts from reference TRBV5-4 and TRBJ2-3): ETGVTQSPTHLIKTRGQQVTLRCSSQSGHNTVSWYQQALGQGPQFIFQYYREEENGRGNFPPRFSGLQFPNYSSELNVNALELDDSALYLCASSLGVEGTDTQYFGPGTRLTVL.

V is TRBV11-1 and J is TRBJ2-7, with D maybe TRBD1 (6 bases). Germline V gene lookup returns CDR1 SGHAT and CDR2 FQDESV (reference sequence). V gave up 1 base and J gave up 0 bases, with 7 bases separating them. The CDR3 extends over 14 amino acids. In DNA form, the CDR3 reads TGTGCCAGCAGCTTAGAACAGGGCTCCTACGAGCAGTACTTC. Translating gives CASSLEQGSYEQYF.

This clone appeared once. The chain is built from TRBV27 and TRBJ2-1; a possible D gene is TRBD2 (5 bases). There are 13 residues in the CDR3. Trimming shortened V by 4 bases and J by 4 bases, and 8 bases separated the two germline ends. Germline values: CDR1 MNHEY, CDR2 SMNVEV (reference sequence). The CDR3: CASSSAGYNEQFF. The CDR3 DNA reads as TGTGCCAGCAGTTCCGCGGGTTACAATGAGCAGTTCTTC.

This chain connects TRBV25-1 to TRBJ1-2, with D hard to call. Germline V gene data show CDR1 as MGHDK and CDR2 as SYGVNS. The CDR3 totals 14 residues. V lost 3 bases, J lost 2 bases, and 10 bases lay in between. CDR3 nucleotides: TGTGCCAGCAGTGAGCCGGAGAAGAACTATGGCTACACCTTC. Translation gives CASSEPEKNYGYTF.